This TCR beta chain appears in the sequencing data of a study of OX40 agonist ivuxolimab in advanced cancers. Per germline, CDR1 LNHDA and CDR2 SQIVND (reference sequence). This CDR3 is 12 amino acids long. Trimming stripped 5 bases from V and 8 bases from J, with 12 bases between. The repertoire was sequenced with immunoSEQ multiplex PCR; TCRdb's copy has only in-frame clones and lacks some. The profile covers about 120,000 clones, with 93% appearing a single time and 0.15% to 0.19% taken by the ten largest. Source: CD4+ or CD8+ T cells sorted from blood, taken in a trial of the OX40 agonist ivuxolimab. The receptor was isolated from an adult with an advanced solid tumor such as melanoma, head and neck, liver or kidney cancer. The chain links TRBV19 to TRBJ1-2; perhaps TRBD1 as D (6 bases). CDR3 bases: TGTGCCAGTAGTCACAGGGATGGCGGCTACACCTTC. This gives the protein CASSHRDGGYTF.